Given below is one TCR beta chain in context. As yet, its antigen is unknown. The junction does not match germline at one end; this may be a read error. This record belongs to a study of cytomegalovirus exposure and HLA in healthy donors. PCR was performed using 60 Vbeta and 13 Jbeta primers. Produced via immunoSEQ multiplex PCR; TCRdb's table is partial and in-frame only. The sample yields about 110,000 clones, approximately 73% seen once. Whole-study results and caveats: TCR beta V- and J-gene trimming was later associated with a missense DCLRE1C variant. Most likely, a cluster of highly shared sequence variants arose as a sequencing artifact.

The clonotype originates from a middle-aged man in good health and CMV-seronegative. The sequenced sample was PBMCs.

The CDR3 here is CSSIAGDFSGNTIYF. CDR3 coding DNA: TGTTCCAGCATCGCTGGTGACTTCTCTGGAAACACCATATATTTT. The chain carries TRBV7-9 and TRBJ1-3; D is ambiguous. Germline V lookup: CDR1 SEHNR, CDR2 FQNEAQ (reference sequence). The CDR3 is 15 residues long.